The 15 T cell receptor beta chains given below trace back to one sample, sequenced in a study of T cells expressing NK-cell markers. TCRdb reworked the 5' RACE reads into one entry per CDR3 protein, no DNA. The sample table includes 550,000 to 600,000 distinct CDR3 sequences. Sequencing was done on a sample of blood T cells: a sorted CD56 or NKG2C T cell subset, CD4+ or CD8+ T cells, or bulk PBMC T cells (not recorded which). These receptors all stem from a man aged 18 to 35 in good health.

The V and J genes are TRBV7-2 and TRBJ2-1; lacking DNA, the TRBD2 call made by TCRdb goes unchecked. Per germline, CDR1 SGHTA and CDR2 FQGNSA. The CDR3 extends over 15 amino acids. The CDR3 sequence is CASSHGLAGGYEQFF.

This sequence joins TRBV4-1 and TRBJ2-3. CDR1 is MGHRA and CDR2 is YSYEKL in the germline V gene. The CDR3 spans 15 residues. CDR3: CASTYQIDYTDTQYF.

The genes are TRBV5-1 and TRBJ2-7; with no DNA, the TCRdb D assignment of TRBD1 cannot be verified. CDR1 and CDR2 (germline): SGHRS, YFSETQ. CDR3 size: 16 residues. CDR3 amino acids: CASSRSDGVFSDEQYF.

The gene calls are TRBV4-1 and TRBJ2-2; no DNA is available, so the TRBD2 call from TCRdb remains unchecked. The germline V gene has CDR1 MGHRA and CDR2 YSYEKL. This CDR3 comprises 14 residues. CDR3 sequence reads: CASRLAGAYGELFF.

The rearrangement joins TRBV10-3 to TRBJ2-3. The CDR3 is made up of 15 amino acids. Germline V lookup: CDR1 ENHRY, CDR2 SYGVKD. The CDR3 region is CAISEIRRSTDTQYF.

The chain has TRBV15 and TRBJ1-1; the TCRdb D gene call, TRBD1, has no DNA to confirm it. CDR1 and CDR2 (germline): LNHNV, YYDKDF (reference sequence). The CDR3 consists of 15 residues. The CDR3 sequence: CATSRDRVVNTEAFF.

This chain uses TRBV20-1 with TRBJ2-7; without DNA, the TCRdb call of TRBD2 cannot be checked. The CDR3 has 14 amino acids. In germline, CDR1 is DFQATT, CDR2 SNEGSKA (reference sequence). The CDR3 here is CSLRHWTATYEQYF.

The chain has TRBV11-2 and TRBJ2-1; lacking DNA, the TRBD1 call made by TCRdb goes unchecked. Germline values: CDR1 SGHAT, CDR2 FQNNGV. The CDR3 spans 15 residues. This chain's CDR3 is CASSLYLGQTSGQFF.

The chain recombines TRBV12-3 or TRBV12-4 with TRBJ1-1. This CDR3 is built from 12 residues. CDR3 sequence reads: CASSKITFLAFF.

This CDR3 is CASSSSLRGRSGELFF. V is TRBV5-1 and J is TRBJ2-2; absent DNA, TCRdb's TRBD1 call cannot be checked. The CDR3 is made up of 16 amino acids. CDR1 is SGHRS, CDR2 YFSETQ, per germline.

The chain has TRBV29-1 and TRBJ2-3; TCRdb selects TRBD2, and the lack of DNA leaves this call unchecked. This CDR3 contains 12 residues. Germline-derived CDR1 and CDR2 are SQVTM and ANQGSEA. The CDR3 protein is CSVGPGLDTQYF.

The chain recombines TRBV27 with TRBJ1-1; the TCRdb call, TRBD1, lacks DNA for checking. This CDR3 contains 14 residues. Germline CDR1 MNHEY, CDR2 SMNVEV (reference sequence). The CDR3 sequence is CASSRGQGVTEAFF.

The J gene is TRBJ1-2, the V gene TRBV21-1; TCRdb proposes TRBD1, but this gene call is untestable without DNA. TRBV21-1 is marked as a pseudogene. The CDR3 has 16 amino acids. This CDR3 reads CASSRPPGLNSYGYTF.

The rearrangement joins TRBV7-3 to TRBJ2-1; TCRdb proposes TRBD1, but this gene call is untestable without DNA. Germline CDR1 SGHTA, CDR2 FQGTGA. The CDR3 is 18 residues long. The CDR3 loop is CASSPLPSASGTFNEQFF.

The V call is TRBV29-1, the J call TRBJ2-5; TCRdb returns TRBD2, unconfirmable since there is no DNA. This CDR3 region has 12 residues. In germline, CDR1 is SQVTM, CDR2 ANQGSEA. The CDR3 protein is CSVVPGGETQYF.